A selection of T cell receptor beta chains follows, all from one sample in a study of T cells after yellow fever vaccination. One entry per CDR3 protein results from TCRdb running MiXCR on the 5' RACE reads. Of 95,000 to 150,000 distinct CDR3 sequences in the sample, more than 6.5% are singletons; the top ten hold about 2.7%. The specimen was CD4+ T cells sorted from PBMCs, collected 10 to 11 days after the first yellow fever vaccination. Receptors originate from a man between 18 and 35 years old who received the YFV17D yellow fever vaccine. The CDR3 runs from the conserved cysteine through the conserved F or W. D genes are given only for firm matches. Not all rows give a size; the values are once, few, many and, for expanded clones, a class.

CDR3 | DNA | V | D | size | J
CASRQLGEQYF | TGTGCCAGCAGACAATTGGGAGAGCAGTACTTC | TRBV12-3/TRBV12-4 | NA | NA | TRBJ2-7
CATSRGLQETQYF | TGTGCCACGTCGCGGGGGTTACAAGAGACCCAGTACTTC | TRBV12-3/TRBV12-4 | TRBD2 | many | TRBJ2-5
CASSFLGQGMGSPLHF | TGTGCCAGCAGCTTTCTGGGACAGGGAATGGGTTCACCCCTCCACTTT | TRBV7-6 | TRBD1 | many | TRBJ1-6
CASSKDRGIYEQYF | TGTGCCAGCAGCAAGGACAGGGGGATATACGAGCAGTACTTC | TRBV12-3/TRBV12-4 | TRBD1 | many | TRBJ2-7
CATSRGRLLDTQYF | TGTGCCACCAGCAGAGGGCGACTCTTAGATACGCAGTATTTT | TRBV15 | NA | many | TRBJ2-3
CASSLAPGGEQPQHF | TGCGCCAGCAGCTTGGCCCCTGGGGGTGAACAGCCCCAGCATTTT | TRBV5-1 | NA | many | TRBJ1-5
CASSPRRDSQGELFF | TGTGCCAGCTCACCACGCCGGGACAGTCAGGGGGAGCTGTTTTTT | TRBV18 | TRBD1 | many | TRBJ2-2
CASSFERSDTQYF | TGTGCCAGCAGCTTTGAGCGATCAGATACGCAGTATTTT | TRBV7-2 | NA | many | TRBJ2-3
CASSLDRTEQYF | TGCGCCAGCAGCCTTGACAGGACCGAGCAGTACTTC | TRBV5-1 | NA | many | TRBJ2-7
CASSGTSGGAPQTQYF | TGTGCCAGCTCCGGGACTAGCGGGGGGGCTCCCCAGACCCAGTACTTC | TRBV6-1 | TRBD2 | many | TRBJ2-5
CASGQSSYNEQFF | TGTGCCAGCGGGCAGAGCTCCTACAATGAGCAGTTCTTC | TRBV7-3 | NA | many | TRBJ2-1
CASSRTDRAGHTQYF | TGTGCCAGCAGCAGAACGGACAGGGCCGGTCATACGCAGTATTTT | TRBV9 | TRBD1 | few | TRBJ2-3
CASSLGQINEQFF | TGTGCCAGCAGCTTGGGTCAGATCAATGAGCAGTTCTTC | TRBV7-2 | NA | many | TRBJ2-1
CASSPWTYEQYF | TGTGCCAGCAGCCCTTGGACCTACGAGCAGTACTTC | TRBV11-2 | NA | many | TRBJ2-7
CASRTTGTLVTQYF | TGTGCCAGCAGAACCACCGGGACCCTAGTGACCCAGTACTTC | TRBV12-3/TRBV12-4 | NA | many | TRBJ2-5
CASSLKLDNTGELFF | TGCGCCAGCAGCTTGAAACTAGACAACACCGGGGAGCTGTTTTTT | TRBV5-1 | NA | many | TRBJ2-2
CSASTGHHEQYF | TGCAGTGCTAGTACCGGACACCACGAGCAGTACTTC | TRBV20-1 | NA | many | TRBJ2-7
CASSLWGGGSSYNEQFF | TGCGCCAGCAGCTTGTGGGGCGGGGGGAGCTCCTACAATGAGCAGTTCTTC | TRBV5-1 | TRBD2 | many | TRBJ2-1
CAAKPDRLDTQYF | TGTGCCGCAAAACCCGACAGGTTAGATACGCAGTATTTT | TRBV10-3 | NA | many | TRBJ2-3
CASSLEVADTQYF | TGTGCCAGCAGTTTAGAGGTAGCGGATACGCAGTATTTT | TRBV7-9 | NA | many | TRBJ2-3
CASSSGTSGEKLFF | TGCGCCAGCAGTTCCGGGACTAGCGGTGAAAAACTGTTTTTT | TRBV5-1 | NA | many | TRBJ1-4
CASRPSWGDAEAFF | TGTGCCAGCAGACCGTCTTGGGGGGACGCTGAAGCTTTCTTT | TRBV7-9 | NA | many | TRBJ1-1
CASNRQGGTGELFF | TGTGCCAGCAACCGACAGGGCGGCACCGGGGAGCTGTTTTTT | TRBV9 | TRBD1 | NA | TRBJ2-2
CASSYYGGGFYTDTQYF | TGCGCCAGCAGCTATTACGGCGGAGGATTTTACACAGATACGCAGTATTTT | TRBV5-1 | NA | many | TRBJ2-3
CASSLSGGYYNEQFF | TGTGCCAGCAGTTTATCGGGGGGATACTACAATGAGCAGTTCTTC | TRBV12-3/TRBV12-4 | TRBD2 | many | TRBJ2-1
CASSTGPLQPQHF | TGTGCCAGCAGTACCGGACCTCTTCAGCCCCAGCATTTT | TRBV28 | NA | NA | TRBJ1-5
CASTRDSYEQYF | TGTGCCAGCACCCGGGACAGCTACGAGCAGTACTTC | TRBV7-9 | TRBD1 | many | TRBJ2-7
CASSLVSGGAFNEQFF | TGTGCCAGCAGCTTAGTTAGCGGGGGGGCCTTCAATGAGCAGTTCTTC | TRBV7-2 | TRBD2 | NA | TRBJ2-1
CASAGGEYSNQPQHF | TGTGCCAGTGCGGGGGGCGAGTATAGCAATCAGCCCCAGCATTTT | TRBV7-2 | NA | few | TRBJ1-5
CASNGRLGNTEAFF | TGCGCCAGCAACGGACGACTTGGGAACACTGAAGCTTTCTTT | TRBV5-1 | NA | many | TRBJ1-1
CASSSALAGVDTQYF | TGCGCCAGCAGCTCCGCCCTAGCGGGGGTAGATACGCAGTATTTT | TRBV5-1 | TRBD2 | NA | TRBJ2-3
CAISSDNSNQPQHF | TGTGCCATCAGCTCCGATAACAGCAATCAGCCCCAGCATTTT | TRBV10-3 | NA | NA | TRBJ1-5
CASRSPRGNTEAFF | TGTGCCAGCAGAAGCCCGCGGGGAAACACTGAAGCTTTCTTT | TRBV6-1 | NA | few | TRBJ1-1
CASSGTGGYNEQFF | TGTGCCAGCTCCGGGACAGGGGGCTACAATGAGCAGTTCTTC | TRBV6-2/TRBV6-3 | TRBD1 | many | TRBJ2-1
CARSPSPGLGESTDTQYF | TGTGCCCGCAGTCCCTCACCGGGACTAGGGGAAAGCACAGATACGCAGTATTTT | TRBV2 | TRBD2 | NA | TRBJ2-3
CSVAYPSTDTQYF | TGCAGTGTGGCATACCCTAGCACAGATACGCAGTATTTT | TRBV20-1 | NA | many | TRBJ2-3
CSARPTGVETQYF | TGCAGTGCTCGCCCTACAGGGGTAGAGACCCAGTACTTC | TRBV20-1 | TRBD1 | many | TRBJ2-5
CATSDPDSSGANVLTF | TGTGCCACCAGTGATCCGGACAGCTCTGGGGCCAACGTCCTGACTTTC | TRBV24-1 | NA | NA | TRBJ2-6
CASSQENRVNTDTQYF | TGCGCCAGCAGCCAAGAAAACAGGGTCAACACAGATACGCAGTATTTT | TRBV4-3 | NA | many | TRBJ2-3
CASRGTGSNYGYTF | TGTGCCAGCAGAGGGACAGGAAGCAACTATGGCTACACCTTC | TRBV6-2/TRBV6-3 | TRBD1 | many | TRBJ1-2
CASNPRFADTQYF | TGTGCCAGCAATCCCCGCTTTGCAGATACGCAGTATTTT | TRBV7-2 | NA | many | TRBJ2-3
CASSQDRRRQETQYF | TGCGCCAGCAGCCAAGACAGACGCCGGCAAGAGACCCAGTACTTC | TRBV4-3 | NA | many | TRBJ2-5
CASSRDVEETQYF | TGCGCCAGCAGCAGGGATGTGGAAGAGACCCAGTACTTC | TRBV5-1 | NA | many | TRBJ2-5
CASSPNNRDRVSADTQYF | TGTGCCAGCAGTCCGAATAACCGGGACAGGGTATCAGCAGATACGCAGTATTTT | TRBV12-3/TRBV12-4 | TRBD1 | few | TRBJ2-3
CASNPLGWGHLQYF | TGTGCCAGCAACCCTCTCGGGTGGGGGCACCTTCAGTACTTC | TRBV12-3/TRBV12-4 | NA | many | TRBJ2-4
CASSPGDRGPDEQYF | TGTGCCAGCAGCCCCGGGGACAGGGGGCCAGACGAGCAGTACTTC | TRBV5-5 | TRBD1 | few | TRBJ2-7
CASKGQGNEKLFF | TGTGCCAGCAAGGGACAGGGGAATGAAAAACTGTTTTTT | TRBV2 | TRBD1 | many | TRBJ1-4
CASIRTLTGSSGANVLTF | TGTGCCAGCATCCGTACGCTAACCGGGAGCTCTGGGGCCAACGTCCTGACTTTC | TRBV7-3 | NA | NA | TRBJ2-6
CASSQFSRTEAFF | TGTGCCAGCAGCCAATTTAGCAGAACTGAAGCTTTCTTT | TRBV3-1 | NA | many | TRBJ1-1
CASSLGAAEETQYF | TGTGCCAGCAGCTTAGGAGCGGCCGAAGAGACCCAGTACTTC | TRBV7-2 | NA | many | TRBJ2-5
CASSLGTANTEAFF | TGTGCCAGCAGCTTGGGGACAGCGAACACTGAAGCTTTCTTT | TRBV5-6 | NA | many | TRBJ1-1
CASGPLHLQETQYF | TGTGCCAGCGGACCTTTACACTTACAAGAGACCCAGTACTTC | TRBV12-3/TRBV12-4 | NA | many | TRBJ2-5
CASSENRGATRPLPLHF | TGTGCCAGCAGTGAAAACAGGGGAGCCACCCGCCCCCTACCCCTCCACTTT | TRBV6-1 | TRBD1 | many | TRBJ1-6